Listed here are 23 T cell receptor beta chains from one sample, sequenced in a study of T cells in Graves' hyperthyroidism and ophthalmopathy. TCR beta CDR3 regions were amplified from RNA transcripts. During a first-round RT-PCR of the TCR CDR3, the HTBI primer set was used. MiXCR, applied by TCRdb to the multiplex PCR reads, yields one record per CDR3 protein. Seen here are over 300,000 distinct CDR3 sequences, more than 11% observed once, and the top ten hold approximately 9.9%. The sample consisted of blood. Source of these receptors: a woman aged 60-75 years with Graves' hyperthyroidism.

This clonotype was recorded at least ten times. The chain uses TRBV18 and TRBJ2-5; 12 bases map to TRBD2. CDR1 and CDR2 (germline): KGHSH, LQKENI. The V segment lost 3 bases and the J segment 5 bases; nucleotides outside the gene matches: 7. CDR3 length: 16 amino acids. This CDR3 is CASSPRLAGAGETQYF. The CDR3 coding sequence is TGTGCCAGCTCACCTCGACTAGCGGGAGCGGGGGAGACCCAGTACTTC.

The chain is built from TRBV12-3 or TRBV12-4 and TRBJ1-6, with TRBD1 matching over 8 bases. The CDR3 extends over 14 amino acids. Germline trimming cut 4 bases from V and 15 bases from J; bases unmatched to any gene: 11. The CDR3 reads CASSSRTGRHLLHF. DNA for the CDR3: TGTGCCAGCAGTTCACGGACAGGGCGTCATCTCCTCCACTTT.

This clonotype was observed a few times. The chain couples TRBV10-2 to TRBJ2-3, with 7 bases that match TRBD1. CDR1 is WSHSY and CDR2 is SAAADI in the germline V gene. Unmatched junction bases numbered 5, after V lost 4 bases and J lost 4 bases. There are 14 residues in the CDR3. CDR3 in DNA: TGCGCCAGCAGTGTAGGGGGCGGCCCAGATACGCAGTATTTT. Residues: CASSVGGGPDTQYF.

There are a few counts of this clonotype. This chain uses TRBV20-1 with TRBJ1-1; D remains unclear. V lost 8 bases and J lost 10, with 26 bases in between. CDR3 length: 14 residues. Germline V gene sequence: CDR1 DFQATT, CDR2 SNEGSKA (reference sequence). The CDR3 DNA follows: TGCAGTCCAGGACCGTCGGGGAACACTGAAGGAGCTTTCTTT. It is translated as CSPGPSGNTEGAFF.

At least ten counts were recorded for this clonotype. V usage is TRBV18 and J usage is TRBJ2-2; no clear D. Germline V gives CDR1 KGHSH, CDR2 LQKENI. The CDR3 is made up of 14 amino acids. The ends were cut back, 2 bases at V and 1 base at J, with 5 bases in the middle. As DNA, the CDR3 is TGTGCCAGCTCACCAGGGCAGAACACCGGGGAGCTGTTTTTT. The encoded protein is CASSPGQNTGELFF.

This chain uses TRBV3-1 with TRBJ2-7, with TRBD1 identical over 10 bases. J gave up 3 bases and V 3 bases, and 2 bases lay outside the gene matches. Germline assignment: CDR1 LGHDT and CDR2 YNNKEL (reference sequence). CDR3 length: 14 residues. This CDR3 is CASSQRTGGYEQYF. The CDR3 DNA reads TGTGCCAGCAGCCAGCGGACAGGGGGCTACGAGCAGTACTTC.

This clonotype was seen at least ten times. The chain has TRBV25-1 and TRBJ1-1; a weak D match, TRBD1 (5 bases). CDR3 length: 15 residues. Looked up from germline, CDR1 is MGHDK and CDR2 is SYGVNS. Trimming took off 6 bases at V and 0 bases at J, with 14 bases between the two ends. The CDR3 spells CASSPAGPMNTEAFF. The CDR3 region has the DNA TGTGCCAGCAGCCCGGCAGGGCCTATGAACACTGAAGCTTTCTTT. The full variable domain, with the rest looked up from reference TRBV25-1 and TRBJ1-1, is EADIYQTPRYLVIGTGKKITLECSQTMGHDKMYWYQQDPGMELHLIHYSYGVNSTEKGDLSSESTVSRIRTEHFPLTLESARPSHTSQYLCASSPAGPMNTEAFFGQGTRLTVV.

This clonotype was picked up many times. This chain connects TRBV7-9 to TRBJ2-7, with TRBD2 as a possible D gene (5 bases). This CDR3 comprises 14 residues. CDR1 and CDR2 (germline): SEHNR, FQNEAQ (reference sequence). V lost 3 bases and J lost 3, with 12 bases in between. The CDR3 loop is CASSLDLAYYEQYF. The CDR3 DNA follows: TGTGCCAGCAGCTTGGATCTAGCTTACTACGAGCAGTACTTC.

In DNA form, the CDR3 reads TGCGCCAGCAGCTTGGTAGGCGTTGGGAACACTGAAGCTTTCTTT. Its translation: CASSLVGVGNTEAFF. The gene calls are TRBV5-1 and TRBJ1-1; no definite D call. Germline-derived CDR1 and CDR2 are SGHRS and YFSETQ. The ends were cut back, 0 bases at V and 1 base at J, with 10 bases in the middle. The CDR3 loop spans 15 amino acids.

The count of this clonotype is one. The CDR3 sequence: CASSISGTGGAYGYTF. DNA for the CDR3: TGTGCCAGTAGTATCTCCGGGACAGGGGGCGCCTATGGCTACACCTTC. This chain connects TRBV19 to TRBJ1-2; TRBD1 matches 12 bases. The CDR3 totals 16 residues. Losses at the gene ends were 3 bases for V and 4 bases for J; bases not matched to a gene: 6. Germline CDR1 is LNHDA and CDR2 is SQIVND (reference sequence).

At least ten counts were recorded for this clonotype. V gene TRBV7-6 combines with J gene TRBJ1-5, with TRBD1 matching 9 bases. V dropped 5 bases and J dropped 4; count of bases not matched to a gene: 6. Per the germline V gene, CDR1 is SGHVS and CDR2 is FNYEAQ. CDR3 length: 15 residues. CDR3 protein: CASSHGTGWNQPQHF. For the CDR3, the DNA is TGTGCCAGCAGCCATGGGACAGGGTGGAATCAGCCCCAGCATTTT. Full variable domain (missing parts from reference TRBV7-6 and TRBJ1-5): GAGVSQSPRYKVTKRGQDVALRCDPISGHVSLYWYRQALGQGPEFLTYFNYEAQQDKSGLPNDRFSAERPEGSISTLTIQRTEQRDSAMYRCASSHGTGWNQPQHFGDGTRLSIL.

This clonotype was seen many times. This chain's CDR3 is CASRLTAGGPLGQFF. The CDR3 DNA sequence: TGTGCCAGCAGGCTGACAGCGGGAGGGCCCTTAGGGCAGTTCTTC. V gene TRBV2 combines with J gene TRBJ2-1; the match to TRBD2 covers 10 bases. CDR1 and CDR2 (germline): SNHLY, FYNNEI. Unmatched junction bases numbered 14, after V lost 6 bases and J lost 12 bases. This CDR3 is built from 15 residues. Based on the CDR3 plus reference TRBV2 and TRBJ2-1, the full variable domain is EPEVTQTPSHQVTQMGQEVILRCVPISNHLYFYWYRQILGQKVEFLVSFYNNEISEKSEIFDDQFSVERPDGSNFTLKIRSTKLEDSAMYFCASRLTAGGPLGQFFGPGTRLTVL.

This clonotype showed up many times. The chain couples TRBV7-8 to TRBJ1-4, with TRBD1 matching over 7 bases. Germline V lookup: CDR1 SGHVS, CDR2 FQNEAQ. The junction had 9 bases not matched to a gene; V was cut back by 5 bases and J by 3 bases. The CDR3 is 16 amino acids. The CDR3 loop is CASSPYRGQSNEKLFF. The CDR3 nucleotides are TGTGCCAGCAGCCCATACAGGGGCCAGTCTAATGAAAAACTGTTTTTT. Variable domain in full (rest from reference TRBV7-8 and TRBJ1-4): GAGVSQSPRYKVAKRGQDVALRCDPISGHVSLFWYQQALGQGPEFLTYFQNEAQLDKSGLPSDRFFAERPEGSVSTLKIQRTQQEDSAVYLCASSPYRGQSNEKLFFGSGTQLSVL.

This clonotype has more than one count but fewer than ten. The chain joins TRBV20-1 to TRBJ2-7, with 13 nucleotides matching TRBD2. The V gene end was trimmed by 2 bases and the J gene end by 0 bases; junction bases not matched to a gene: 13. The CDR3 runs to 19 residues. The germline CDR1 and CDR2 sequences are DFQATT and SNEGSKA (reference sequence). CDR3 nucleotide sequence: TGCAGTGCTAGACCCGTCCCCGGGACTAGCGGGACGACCTCCTACGAGCAGTACTTC. Residues: CSARPVPGTSGTTSYEQYF.

This clonotype was found a few times. The chain has TRBV12-3 or TRBV12-4 and TRBJ1-5, with 9 bases that match TRBD1. After removal of 5 bases from V and 6 bases from J, the junction contained 2 bases not matched to a gene. CDR3 length equals 13 residues. CDR3 in amino acids: CASSRQGVQPQHF. The CDR3 DNA sequence: TGTGCCAGCAGTAGACAGGGGGTTCAGCCCCAGCATTTT.

This clonotype was detected a few times. The CDR3 loop is CSVEKTQNTGELFF. For the CDR3, the DNA is TGCAGCGTTGAAAAAACGCAGAACACCGGGGAGCTGTTTTTT. The chain has TRBV29-1 and TRBJ2-2; D call uncertain. This CDR3 contains 14 residues. V lost 2 bases, J lost 1 base, and 8 bases lay in between. The V gene's germline CDR1 is SQVTM and CDR2 ANQGSEA.

This clonotype was seen ten or more times. V usage is TRBV30 and J usage is TRBJ1-3; 7 bases map to TRBD1. Germline trimming cut 3 bases from V and 4 bases from J; bases unmatched to any gene: 3. This CDR3 is built from 13 residues. Germline V lookup: CDR1 GTSNPN, CDR2 SVGIG (reference sequence). CDR3 sequence (DNA): TGTGCCTGGAGGGAGACAGGGGGAAACACCATATATTTT. This encodes CAWRETGGNTIYF.

This clonotype showed up many times. The chain is built from TRBV27 and TRBJ2-7, with 8 bases that match TRBD1. Germline lookup yields CDR1 MNHEY and CDR2 SMNVEV (reference sequence). Losses at the gene ends were 5 bases for V and 4 bases for J; bases not matched to a gene: 7. This CDR3 contains 14 residues. CDR3 nucleotide sequence: TGTGCCAGCAGTCCGACAGGGGAGGTTTACGAGCAGTACTTC. Its protein is CASSPTGEVYEQYF.

This clonotype was found many times. V is TRBV4-1 and J is TRBJ2-1, with 7 bases identical to TRBD2. J lost 7 bases, V lost 0 bases, and 12 bases had no gene match. The CDR3 has 17 residues. Looked up from germline, CDR1 is MGHRA and CDR2 is YSYEKL. In DNA, the CDR3 is TGCGCCAGCAGCCAAGATGGGATGGCGGGAGTCGTGAATGAGCAGTTCTTC. It yields the protein CASSQDGMAGVVNEQFF.

In this sample, this clonotype turned up once. The J gene is TRBJ2-3, the V gene TRBV18; 9 nucleotides line up with TRBD2. The germline gives CDR1 KGHSH, CDR2 LQKENI. The CDR3 contains 16 residues. Trimming took 6 bases from V and 0 from J; bases not matched to a gene: 7. The CDR3 DNA is TGTGCCAGCTCTCGTATGACTAGCGGTAGCACAGATACGCAGTATTTT. Translated, it gives CASSRMTSGSTDTQYF. Together with reference TRBV18 and TRBJ2-3, the CDR3 gives the full variable domain: NAGVMQNPRHLVRRRGQEARLRCSPMKGHSHVYWYRQLPEEGLKFMVYLQKENIIDESGMPKERFSAEFPKEGPSILRIQQVVRGDSAAYFCASSRMTSGSTDTQYFGPGTRLTVL.

On this clonotype itself: A read error may be the cause here, since a much bigger clone is one base away. The chain links TRBV20-1 to TRBJ2-7, with 9 bases aligning to TRBD2. Germline V gene lookup returns CDR1 DFQATT and CDR2 SNEGSKA (reference sequence). The CDR3 runs 15 residues. The V and J ends lost 2 bases and 2 bases, in that order; junction bases with no gene match: 7. The CDR3, as DNA: TGCAGTGCTAGACACGGGACTAGCAGGACCTACGAGCAGTACTTC. Encoded protein: CSARHGTSRTYEQYF.

This chain uses TRBV5-1 with TRBJ2-3, with D perhaps given as TRBD1 or TRBD2 (6 bases each). Germline values: CDR1 SGHRS, CDR2 YFSETQ. This CDR3 contains 15 residues. Trimming took 0 bases from V and 3 from J, leaving 11 bases between them. CDR3 sequence (DNA): TGCGCCAGCAGCTTGGAGGGGGGTTGGACAGATACGCAGTATTTT. This encodes CASSLEGGWTDTQYF.

The rearrangement joins TRBV20-1 to TRBJ1-2, with D possibly TRBD1 on 6 matching bases. This CDR3 is built from 14 residues. V lost 5 bases to trimming and J lost 4 bases, with 17 bases between them. Germline V gene sequence: CDR1 DFQATT, CDR2 SNEGSKA (reference sequence). The CDR3 DNA sequence: TGCAGTGCTGTCCCAGGGGTTGCTGCCTATGGCTACACCTTC. Translated, it gives CSAVPGVAAYGYTF.